Below, 25 T cell receptor beta chains from the same sample are listed, as sequenced in a study of cytomegalovirus exposure and HLA in healthy donors. The PCR had 60 Vbeta and 13 Jbeta primers. Repertoires were generated with immunoSEQ multiplex PCR, while TCRdb's copy carries only in-frame clones and drops some. The table records 100,000 to 150,000 clones, 81% of them present only once. Material for sequencing was PBMCs. These receptor sequences come from a man aged 18 to 35 in good health and CMV-seropositive.

The chain employs TRBV6-4 and TRBJ2-2, with a tentative D call TRBD1 (5 bases). The CDR3 is made up of 14 amino acids. Per the germline V gene, CDR1 is MRHNA and CDR2 is SNTAGT. V was clipped by 6 bases and J by 1 base, with 9 bases between them. This chain's CDR3 is CASSFDRNTGELFF. The CDR3 DNA follows: TGTGCCAGCAGCTTCGACAGGAACACCGGGGAGCTGTTTTTT.

This clone was seen just once. The genes are TRBV30 and TRBJ1-6, with D unclear. Trimming cost V 7 bases and J 1 base, with 14 bases left between them. Per the germline V gene, CDR1 is GTSNPN and CDR2 is SVGIG (reference sequence). The CDR3 extends over 15 amino acids. CDR3 DNA: TGTGCCTCGGACCTCGAGGGTTCCTATAATTCACCCCTCCACTTT. Its translation is CASDLEGSYNSPLHF.

This clone was observed once. The CDR3 nucleotides are TGCGCCAGCAGCCGCCCGGGACAGGGGAATCCCAATGAGCAGTTCTTC. As protein: CASSRPGQGNPNEQFF. The chain uses TRBV4-1 and TRBJ2-1, with TRBD1 matching 10 bases. The V and J ends lost 4 bases and 6 bases, in that order; junction bases with no gene match: 9. The CDR3 runs 16 residues. The V gene's germline CDR1 is MGHRA and CDR2 YSYEKL.

The gene calls are TRBV5-1 and TRBJ2-5; TRBD2 aligns across 12 bases. Germline lookup yields CDR1 SGHRS and CDR2 YFSETQ. The CDR3 runs to 14 residues. Trimming removed 5 bases from V and 5 bases from J; junction bases left unmatched: 4. CDR3 residues: CASRLAGGSETQYF. CDR3 DNA: TGCGCCAGCAGACTAGCGGGAGGTTCGGAGACCCAGTACTTC.

The rearrangement uses TRBV5-1 and TRBJ2-1; 9 positions match TRBD2. The V and J ends lost 0 bases and 9 bases, in that order; junction bases with no gene match: 7. Germline CDR1 is SGHRS and CDR2 is YFSETQ. CDR3 length: 15 amino acids. The CDR3 protein is CASSLAPSGTGEQFF. The DNA of the CDR3 is TGCGCCAGCAGCTTGGCGCCTAGCGGGACCGGTGAGCAGTTCTTC.

A few counts support this clone. The J gene is TRBJ2-5, the V gene TRBV2; 9 bases agree with TRBD2. Per germline, CDR1 SNHLY and CDR2 FYNNEI. The CDR3 has 14 residues. J was trimmed by 11 bases and V by 6 bases; bases with no gene match: 13. The CDR3 is CASRVAGVSDEQYF. CDR3 in DNA: TGTGCCAGCAGAGTAGCGGGAGTATCTGATGAGCAGTACTTC.

The rearrangement uses TRBV30 and TRBJ1-1; a weak D match, TRBD1 (6 bases). The germline V gene encodes CDR1 GTSNPN and CDR2 SVGIG (reference sequence). The CDR3 spans 18 residues. Deletions cut 4 bases from V and 2 bases from J, with 26 bases between. Here the CDR3 reads CAWTDVLGLGTTNTEAFF. The CDR3 nucleotides read TGTGCCTGGACCGACGTACTGGGTTTGGGGACAACAAACACTGAAGCTTTCTTT.

This rearrangement joins TRBV5-8 to TRBJ2-1, with D tentatively TRBD1 (6 bases). V lost 0 bases and J 4 bases, leaving 11 bases between the germline ends. Per the germline V gene, CDR1 is SGHTS and CDR2 is YDEGEE. This CDR3 is 15 amino acids long. CDR3 protein: CASSLEGQGYNEQFF. The DNA for the CDR3 is TGTGCCAGCAGCTTGGAGGGCCAGGGGTACAATGAGCAGTTCTTC.

V gene TRBV5-1 combines with J gene TRBJ2-5; 7 nucleotides align to TRBD2. The V gene's germline CDR1 is SGHRS and CDR2 YFSETQ. V dropped 7 bases and J dropped 5; count of bases not matched to a gene: 2. The CDR3 is 11 amino acids. The CDR3, as DNA: TGCGCCAGCTGGGGGGGGGAGACCCAGTACTTC. Residues: CASWGGETQYF.

The chain recombines TRBV7-2 with TRBJ2-3; D call uncertain. The germline V gene has CDR1 SGHTA and CDR2 FQGNSA. This CDR3 spans 13 amino acids. V was shortened by 5 bases and J by 7 bases, with 13 bases between the two germline ends. CDR3 bases: TGTGCCAGCAGCCTTGACTGGCGGAATACGCAGTATTTT. It encodes CASSLDWRNTQYF.

This clone was picked up one time. The chain recombines TRBV7-2 with TRBJ2-1, with D unclear. The V and J ends lost 5 bases and 5 bases respectively, with 4 bases between them. This CDR3 spans 11 amino acids. Germline values: CDR1 SGHTA, CDR2 FQGNSA. This CDR3 reads CASSLHNEQFF. In nucleotides, the CDR3 is TGTGCCAGCAGCCTCCACAATGAGCAGTTCTTC.

V gene TRBV4-3 combines with J gene TRBJ2-7; 7 bases are shared with TRBD1. J was trimmed by 1 base and V by 2 bases; bases with no gene match: 5. CDR3 size: 15 residues. The germline V gene has CDR1 LGHNA and CDR2 YSLEER. The CDR3 is CASSQRQGSSYEQYF. Here the CDR3 DNA reads TGCGCCAGCAGCCAACGACAGGGTAGTTCCTACGAGCAGTACTTC.

V and J are TRBV2 and TRBJ1-5; D uncertain. Trimming removed 8 bases at V and 8 bases at J, with 25 bases between. Looked up from germline, CDR1 is SNHLY and CDR2 is FYNNEI. CDR3 size: 16 residues. The CDR3 sequence: CASGPNPVRLREPQHF. The CDR3 DNA reads TGTGCCAGCGGCCCCAACCCTGTCCGACTAAGGGAGCCCCAGCATTTT.

The rearrangement joins TRBV10-3 to TRBJ2-7, with TRBD2 identical over 8 bases. The CDR3 has 17 residues. The germline CDR1 and CDR2 sequences are ENHRY and SYGVKD. V shed 3 bases, J shed 3 bases, and the junction held 13 bases outside the gene matches. The CDR3 DNA is TGTGCCATCAGTGACCCCCACGGGGGGGGGAAAAACTACGAGCAGTACTTC. This translates into CAISDPHGGGKNYEQYF.

V and J are TRBV2 and TRBJ2-5, with TRBD1 identical over 9 bases. Germline CDR1 is SNHLY and CDR2 is FYNNEI. V lost 0 bases, J lost 2 bases, and 7 bases stayed unmatched. The CDR3 contains 17 residues. The CDR3 region has the DNA TGTGCCAGCAGTGAAGCGCCGGGGACAGGGACACAAGAGACCCAGTACTTC. It is translated as CASSEAPGTGTQETQYF.

CDR3 DNA: TGTGCCAGCAGCTTAGGAGACAGAAACTATGGCTACACCTTC. It is translated as CASSLGDRNYGYTF. V gene TRBV7-8 combines with J gene TRBJ1-2; TRBD1 might be the D (5 bases). With 1 base removed from V and 2 bases from J, the gap between germline ends came to 8 bases. This CDR3 is 14 amino acids long. The germline gives CDR1 SGHVS, CDR2 FQNEAQ.

The V call is TRBV5-1, the J call TRBJ2-7, with D possibly being TRBD1 (6 bases). Looked up from germline, CDR1 is SGHRS and CDR2 is YFSETQ. Between the trimmed V and J ends, which lost 7 bases and 2 bases, there was a span of 10 bases. This CDR3 is built from 12 residues. CDR3 loop: CASSAGAYEQYF. The CDR3 DNA follows: TGCGCCAGCTCGGCAGGGGCCTACGAGCAGTACTTC.

The J gene is TRBJ1-1, the V gene TRBV11-2; TRBD1 is a possible D gene (6 bases). Germline lookup yields CDR1 SGHAT and CDR2 FQNNGV. V was pared by 2 bases and J by 11 bases, with 18 bases between. The CDR3 has 14 residues. The DNA of the CDR3 is TGTGCCAGCAGCTTAATACGGGGGGCAGGTGGGGCTTTCTTT. Translating gives CASSLIRGAGGAFF. Variable domain in full (rest from reference TRBV11-2 and TRBJ1-1): EAGVAQSPRYKIIEKRQSVAFWCNPISGHATLYWYQQILGQGPKLLIQFQNNGVVDDSQLPKDRFSAERLKGVDSTLKIQPAKLEDSAVYLCASSLIRGAGGAFFGQGTRLTVV.

J is TRBJ2-3 and V is TRBV7-8, with a weak D call TRBD1 (5 bases). CDR1 is SGHVS, CDR2 FQNEAQ, per germline. This CDR3 has 13 residues. V lost 3 bases and J lost 5, with 9 bases in between. The CDR3: CASSFFREDTQYF. As DNA, the CDR3 is TGTGCCAGCAGCTTTTTCAGGGAAGATACGCAGTATTTT.

The rearrangement links TRBV29-1 to TRBJ1-4, with TRBD1 as a possible D gene (5 bases). This CDR3 region has 12 residues. The germline V and J ends were trimmed by 4 bases and 7 bases, with 10 bases remaining between them. CDR1 and CDR2 (germline): SQVTM, ANQGSEA. CDR3 sequence reads: CSVAREGEKLFF. CDR3 sequence (DNA): TGCAGCGTTGCCAGGGAGGGTGAAAAACTGTTTTTT.

The chain carries TRBV2 and TRBJ2-2, with D perhaps TRBD1 (5 bases). Germline assignment: CDR1 SNHLY and CDR2 FYNNEI. Trimming removed 4 bases at V and 6 bases at J, with 18 bases between. The CDR3 is 16 amino acids. This chain's CDR3 is CASSVRSGRVSGELFF. CDR3 sequence (DNA): TGTGCCAGCAGTGTTAGGTCCGGCAGGGTGTCCGGGGAGCTGTTTTTT.

This clone was counted a few times. The chain uses TRBV21-1 and TRBJ1-2; the table assigns TRBD1, which was not confirmed against the DNA. TRBV21-1 is tagged as a pseudogene. The CDR3 runs to 14 residues. The CDR3 region has the DNA TGTGCCAGCACCGAGGGGACAGGGAGTGAAGGCTACACCTTC. Protein product: CASTEGTGSEGYTF.

V and J are TRBV5-6 and TRBJ1-2; tentatively, D is TRBD1 (6 bases). Germline V gene lookup returns CDR1 SGHDT and CDR2 YYEEEE. The CDR3 is 15 residues long. Between the trimmed V and J ends, which lost 4 bases and 0 bases, there was a span of 13 bases. The CDR3 reads CASSGGPGANYGYTF. Here the CDR3 DNA reads TGTGCCAGCAGCGGGGGCCCTGGTGCTAACTATGGCTACACCTTC. Full variable domain (missing parts from reference TRBV5-6 and TRBJ1-2): DAGVTQSPTHLIKTRGQQVTLRCSPKSGHDTVSWYQQALGQGPQFIFQYYEEEERQRGNFPDRFSGHQFPNYSSELNVNALLLGDSALYLCASSGGPGANYGYTFGSGTRLTVV.

The gene calls are TRBV5-8 and TRBJ1-6, with TRBD1 matching 8 bases. This CDR3 region has 14 residues. The V and J ends lost 3 bases and 8 bases, in that order; junction bases with no gene match: 4. Germline values: CDR1 SGHTS, CDR2 YDEGEE. This CDR3 is CASSSDRGYSPLHF. DNA for the CDR3: TGTGCCAGCAGCTCCGACAGGGGTTATTCACCCCTCCACTTT. Combining the CDR3 with reference TRBV5-8 and TRBJ1-6 gives the whole variable domain EAGVTQSPTHLIKTRGQQATLRCSPISGHTSVYWYQQALGLGLQFLLWYDEGEERNRGNFPPRFSGRQFPNYSSELNVNALELEDSALYLCASSSDRGYSPLHFGNGTRLTVT.

The J gene is TRBJ2-7, the V gene TRBV27; D may be TRBD2 (6 bases). Trimming cost V 2 bases and J 5 bases, with 13 bases left between them. CDR1 and CDR2 from the germline V gene are MNHEY and SMNVEV (reference sequence). The CDR3 covers 14 residues. The CDR3 DNA sequence: TGTGCCAGCAGTTTAGGCCAGCGGAGGGACGAGCAGTACTTC. It yields the protein CASSLGQRRDEQYF.